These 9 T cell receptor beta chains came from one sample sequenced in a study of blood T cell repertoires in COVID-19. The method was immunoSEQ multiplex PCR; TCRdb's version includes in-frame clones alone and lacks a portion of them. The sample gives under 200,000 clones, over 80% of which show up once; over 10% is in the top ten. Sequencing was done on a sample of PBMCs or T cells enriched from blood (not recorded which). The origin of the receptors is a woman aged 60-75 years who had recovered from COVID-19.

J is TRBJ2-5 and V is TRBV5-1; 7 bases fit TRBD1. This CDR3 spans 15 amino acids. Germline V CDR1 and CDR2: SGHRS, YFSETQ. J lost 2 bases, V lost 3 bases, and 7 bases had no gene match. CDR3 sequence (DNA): TGCGCCAGCAGCTCCCGGGACAGAGCTCAAGAGACCCAGTACTTC. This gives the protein CASSSRDRAQETQYF.

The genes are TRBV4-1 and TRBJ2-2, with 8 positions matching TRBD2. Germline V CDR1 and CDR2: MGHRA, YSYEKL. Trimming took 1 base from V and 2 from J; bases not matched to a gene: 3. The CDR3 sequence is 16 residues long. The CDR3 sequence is CASSQVGLGNTGELFF. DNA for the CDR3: TGCGCCAGCAGCCAAGTGGGACTAGGCAACACCGGGGAGCTGTTTTTT.

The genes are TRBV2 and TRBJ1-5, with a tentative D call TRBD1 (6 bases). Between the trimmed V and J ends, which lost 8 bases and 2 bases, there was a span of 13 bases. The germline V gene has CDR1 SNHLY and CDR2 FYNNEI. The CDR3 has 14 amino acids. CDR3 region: CASAPGVGNQPQHF. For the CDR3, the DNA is TGTGCCAGCGCCCCAGGGGTCGGCAATCAGCCCCAGCATTTT.

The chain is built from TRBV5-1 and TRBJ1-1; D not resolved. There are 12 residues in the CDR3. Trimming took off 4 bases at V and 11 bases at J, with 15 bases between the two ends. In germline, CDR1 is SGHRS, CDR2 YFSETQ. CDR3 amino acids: CASSPDSSGAFF. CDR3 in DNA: TGCGCCAGCAGCCCGGACTCCTCGGGCGCTTTCTTT. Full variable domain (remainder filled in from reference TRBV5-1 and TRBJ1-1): KAGVTQTPRYLIKTRGQQVTLSCSPISGHRSVSWYQQTPGQGLQFLFEYFSETQRNKGNFPGRFSGRQFSNSRSEMNVSTLELGDSALYLCASSPDSSGAFFGQGTRLTVV.

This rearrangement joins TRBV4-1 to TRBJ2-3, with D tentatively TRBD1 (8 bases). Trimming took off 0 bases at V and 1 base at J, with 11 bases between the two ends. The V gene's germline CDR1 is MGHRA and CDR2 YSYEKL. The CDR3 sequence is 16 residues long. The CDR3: CASSQDTGGGTDTQYF. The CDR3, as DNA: TGCGCCAGCAGCCAAGATACAGGGGGGGGCACAGATACGCAGTATTTT.

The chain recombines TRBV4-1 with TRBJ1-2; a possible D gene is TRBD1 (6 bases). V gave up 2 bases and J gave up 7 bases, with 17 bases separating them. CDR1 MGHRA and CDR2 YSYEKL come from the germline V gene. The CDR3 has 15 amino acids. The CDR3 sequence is CASSQLQGGSAGYTF. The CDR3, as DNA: TGCGCCAGCAGCCAATTACAGGGTGGCTCGGCTGGCTACACCTTC.

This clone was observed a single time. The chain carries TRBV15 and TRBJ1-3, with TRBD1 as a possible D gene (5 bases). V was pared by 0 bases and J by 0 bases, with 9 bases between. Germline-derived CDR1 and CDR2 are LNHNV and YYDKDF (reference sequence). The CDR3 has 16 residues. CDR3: CATSREKGYSGNTIYF. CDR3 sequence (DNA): TGTGCCACCAGCAGAGAGAAGGGGTACTCTGGAAACACCATATATTTT.

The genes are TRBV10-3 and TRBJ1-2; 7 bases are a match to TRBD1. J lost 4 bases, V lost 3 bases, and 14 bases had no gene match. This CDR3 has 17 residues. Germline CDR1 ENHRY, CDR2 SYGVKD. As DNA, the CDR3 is TGTGCCATCAGTGACCGAAGACAGGGTAGAAGTGTCTATGGCTACACCTTC. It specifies CAISDRRQGRSVYGYTF.

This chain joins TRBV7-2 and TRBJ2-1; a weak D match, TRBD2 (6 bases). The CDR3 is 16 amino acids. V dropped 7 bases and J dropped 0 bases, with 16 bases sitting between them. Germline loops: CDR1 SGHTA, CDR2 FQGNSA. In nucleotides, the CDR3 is TGTGCCAGCAACCTCGGGAGTTCTGGCTCCTACAATGAGCAGTTCTTC. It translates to CASNLGSSGSYNEQFF.